A single sample gave rise to the 25 T cell receptor beta chains below, sequenced in a study of blood T cell repertoires in COVID-19. Method: immunoSEQ multiplex PCR; TCRdb's copy keeps in-frame clones and lacks some. The table records more than 300,000 clones, over 75% of them present only once. What was sequenced was peripheral blood. Receptors originate from a woman in her thirties with COVID-19, enrolled during active disease.

The sample holds a few counts of this clone. The chain joins TRBV5-1 to TRBJ1-4; TRBD1 matches at 9 bases. Unmatched junction bases numbered 5, after V lost 0 bases and J lost 5 bases. This CDR3 is 16 amino acids long. The germline gives CDR1 SGHRS, CDR2 YFSETQ. The DNA of the CDR3 is TGCGCCAGCAGCTTGGTTGGACAGGGGATCAATGAAAAACTGTTTTTT. Residues: CASSLVGQGINEKLFF.

This clone was picked up a small number of times. This chain uses TRBV6-5 with TRBJ2-7; possible D gene TRBD2, 7 bases. This CDR3 has 15 amino acids. Trimming shortened V by 5 bases and J by 2 bases, and 16 bases separated the two germline ends. Germline V gene data show CDR1 as MNHEY and CDR2 as SVGAGI. The CDR3 sequence is CASSPRRGGAYEQYF. The CDR3 DNA reads TGTGCCAGCAGTCCGAGAAGGGGGGGCGCCTACGAGCAGTACTTC.

The rearrangement joins TRBV19 to TRBJ1-3; 9 nucleotides match TRBD1. V was pared by 3 bases and J by 2 bases, with 2 bases of the junction left unmatched. Germline CDR1 is LNHDA and CDR2 is SQIVND (reference sequence). This CDR3 is built from 15 residues. This CDR3 reads CASSIGTGPGNTIYF. CDR3 DNA sequence: TGTGCCAGTAGTATCGGGACAGGGCCTGGAAACACCATATATTTT.

The CDR3, as DNA: TGTGCCTGGACACAACAATACAATGAGCAGTTCTTC. Translating gives CAWTQQYNEQFF. This chain uses TRBV30 with TRBJ2-1, with D hard to call. Looked up from germline, CDR1 is GTSNPN and CDR2 is SVGIG (reference sequence). V was shortened by 4 bases and J by 4 bases, with 8 bases between the two germline ends. The CDR3 length is 12 residues.

The genes are TRBV7-9 and TRBJ2-2, with 9 bases matching TRBD1. This CDR3 region has 15 residues. CDR1 and CDR2 (germline): SEHNR, FQNEAQ (reference sequence). The junction had 2 bases not matched to a gene; V was cut back by 5 bases and J by 1 base. The CDR3 loop is CASSTGQGNTGELFF. CDR3 sequence (DNA): TGTGCCAGCAGCACGGGACAGGGGAACACCGGGGAGCTGTTTTTT.

This chain links TRBV30 with TRBJ2-7; tentatively, D is TRBD1 (6 bases). The CDR3 length is 15 residues. CDR1 is GTSNPN, CDR2 SVGIG, per germline (reference sequence). V was clipped by 1 base and J by 4 bases, with 17 bases between them. The CDR3 spells CAWSDKGEGKYEQYF. Here the CDR3 DNA reads TGTGCCTGGAGTGACAAGGGGGAAGGGAAGTACGAGCAGTACTTC.

For this clone: The same CDR3 arises from other DNA sequences in this sample as well. The chain recombines TRBV7-3 with TRBJ2-5, with 14 nucleotides matching TRBD2. CDR1 SGHTA and CDR2 FQGTGA come from the germline V gene. The CDR3 extends over 15 amino acids. V was pared by 6 bases and J by 4 bases, with 4 bases of the junction left unmatched. In nucleotides, the CDR3 is TGTGCCAGCAGTCCCGGGACTAGCGGGAGAGAGACCCAGTACTTC. It is translated as CASSPGTSGRETQYF.

Regarding this clone: Other DNA sequences of this sample code for an identical CDR3. The chain employs TRBV5-6 and TRBJ1-5; D uncertain. V was clipped by 1 base and J by 3 bases, with 5 bases between them. Per the germline V gene, CDR1 is SGHDT and CDR2 is YYEEEE. The CDR3 sequence is 13 residues long. The CDR3 loop is CASSLSSNQPQHF. The CDR3 coding sequence is TGTGCCAGCAGCTTGTCATCCAATCAGCCCCAGCATTTT.

This chain links TRBV6-4 with TRBJ1-1; the D is unclear. V was pared by 2 bases and J by 2 bases, with 6 bases between. This CDR3 has 13 amino acids. Per the germline V gene, CDR1 is MRHNA and CDR2 is SNTAGT. In nucleotides, the CDR3 is TGTGCCAGCAGTGACAAAACAAACACTGAAGCTTTCTTT. Residues: CASSDKTNTEAFF.

The chain joins TRBV28 to TRBJ2-3; TRBD1 aligns across 8 bases. The trim removed 6 bases at V and 4 bases at J, leaving 6 bases unmatched. Germline V CDR1 and CDR2: MDHEN, SYDVKM. The CDR3 totals 14 residues. As DNA, the CDR3 is TGTGCCAGCAGAGGTGGACAGGGATCAGATACGCAGTATTTT. Its translation: CASRGGQGSDTQYF.

The rearrangement links TRBV11-2 to TRBJ1-3, with D possibly matching TRBD1 (6 bases). The CDR3 has 16 amino acids. Germline V gene lookup returns CDR1 SGHAT and CDR2 FQNNGV. Trimming took 2 bases from V and 2 from J, leaving 13 bases between them. CDR3 region: CASSLTGNPTGNTIYF. CDR3 coding DNA: TGTGCCAGCAGCTTAACAGGGAACCCAACTGGAAACACCATATATTTT.

The chain recombines TRBV5-4 with TRBJ2-7, with a weak D call TRBD2 (5 bases). Germline CDR1 is SGHNT and CDR2 is YYREEE (reference sequence). Trimming left V 3 bases short and J 3 bases short, with 16 bases between. The CDR3 runs to 15 residues. CDR3 sequence reads: CASSSPTSSRYEQYF. Here the CDR3 DNA reads TGTGCCAGCAGCTCGCCAACTAGTTCCCGCTACGAGCAGTACTTC.

This chain links TRBV20-1 with TRBJ1-6; D gene uncertain. Trimming shortened V by 6 bases and J by 10 bases, and 7 bases separated the two germline ends. Germline V gene sequence: CDR1 DFQATT, CDR2 SNEGSKA (reference sequence). This CDR3 comprises 10 residues. The CDR3 DNA is TGCAGTGCAACAGCCTCACCCCTCCACTTT. Translating gives CSATASPLHF.

This clone was counted once. The chain employs TRBV7-2 and TRBJ2-7; 10 nucleotides agree with TRBD1. Losses at the gene ends were 5 bases for V and 7 bases for J; bases not matched to a gene: 5. Per the germline V gene, CDR1 is SGHTA and CDR2 is FQGNSA. The length of the CDR3 is 13 residues. CDR3 loop: CASSGQGGGEQYF. The CDR3 bases are TGTGCCAGCAGCGGACAGGGGGGTGGGGAGCAGTACTTC.

This chain uses TRBV4-3 with TRBJ2-3, with 10 bases identical to TRBD2. CDR1 and CDR2 (germline): LGHNA, YSLEER. There are 16 residues in the CDR3. V lost 0 bases to trimming and J lost 4 bases; unmatched junction nucleotides: 4. The CDR3 nucleotides read TGCGCCAGCAGCCAAGAGGCAGCGGGAGGGCCAGATACGCAGTATTTT. This translates into CASSQEAAGGPDTQYF.

This clone was seen once. This sequence joins TRBV7-8 and TRBJ1-2; D ambiguous. Germline CDR1 SGHVS, CDR2 FQNEAQ. The germline V and J ends were trimmed by 2 bases and 8 bases, with 15 bases remaining between them. The CDR3 length is 14 residues. The CDR3 is CASSLPDTIRGYTF. CDR3 coding DNA: TGTGCCAGCAGCTTACCCGACACCATCCGGGGCTACACCTTC.

The chain links TRBV18 to TRBJ1-2; D is uncertain. V lost 2 bases and J 8 bases, leaving 6 bases between the germline ends. This CDR3 contains 11 residues. Germline CDR1 and CDR2: KGHSH and LQKENI. The chain's CDR3 is CASSPGGGYTF. CDR3 coding DNA: TGTGCCAGCTCACCAGGAGGAGGCTACACCTTC. The variable domain in full, with the rest retrieved from reference TRBV18 and TRBJ1-2, is NAGVMQNPRHLVRRRGQEARLRCSPMKGHSHVYWYRQLPEEGLKFMVYLQKENIIDESGMPKERFSAEFPKEGPSILRIQQVVRGDSAAYFCASSPGGGYTFGSGTRLTVV.

J is TRBJ2-1 and V is TRBV4-1, with 12 bases aligning to TRBD2. This CDR3 spans 15 amino acids. V shed 4 bases, J shed 9 bases, and the junction held 7 bases outside the gene matches. In germline, CDR1 is MGHRA, CDR2 YSYEKL. The CDR3 region has the DNA TGCGCCAGCAGCCTGGGTACTAGCGGGAGGAGTGAGCAGTTCTTC. This encodes CASSLGTSGRSEQFF.

The chain couples TRBV7-2 to TRBJ2-1; TRBD2 matches 7 bases. The CDR3 has 12 amino acids. Per germline, CDR1 SGHTA and CDR2 FQGNSA. V gave up 8 bases and J gave up 10 bases; unmatched junction bases: 8. CDR3 sequence (DNA): TGTGCCAGCCGCCTGTCCGGGGGGGAGCAGTTCTTC. Translated: CASRLSGGEQFF.

The V gene is TRBV5-8, the J gene TRBJ1-1, with D unclear. CDR3 length equals 14 residues. CDR1 and CDR2 from the germline V gene are SGHTS and YDEGEE. The V end lost 4 bases, the J end lost 9 bases, and 19 bases lay between the germline ends. CDR3 amino acids: CASSAADTLEKAFF. The CDR3, as DNA: TGTGCCAGCAGCGCGGCCGATACGTTGGAGAAAGCTTTCTTT.

This clone was seen repeatedly, ten times or more. This chain uses TRBV28 with TRBJ1-5; 11 nucleotides match TRBD1. This CDR3 is built from 15 residues. V gave up 4 bases and J gave up 5 bases; unmatched junction bases: 4. Germline-derived CDR1 and CDR2 are MDHEN and SYDVKM. CDR3: CASSSPGQGDQPQHF. The CDR3 DNA is TGTGCCAGCAGTTCGCCGGGACAGGGGGATCAGCCCCAGCATTTT. Looking up the rest from reference TRBV28 and TRBJ1-5 gives the full variable domain: DVKVTQSSRYLVKRTGEKVFLECVQDMDHENMFWYRQDPGLGLRLIYFSYDVKMKEKGDIPEGYSVSREKKERFSLILESASTNQTSMYLCASSSPGQGDQPQHFGDGTRLSIL.

The chain carries TRBV5-6 and TRBJ2-7; 10 nucleotides line up with TRBD1. The CDR3 is made up of 15 amino acids. Germline CDR1 reads SGHDT; CDR2 reads YYEEEE. V gave up 5 bases and J gave up 1 base; unmatched junction bases: 6. The CDR3 loop reads CASSPGTGVSYEQYF. In DNA, the CDR3 is TGTGCCAGCAGTCCCGGGACAGGGGTTTCCTACGAGCAGTACTTC. Full variable domain (rest looked up from reference TRBV5-6 and TRBJ2-7): DAGVTQSPTHLIKTRGQQVTLRCSPKSGHDTVSWYQQALGQGPQFIFQYYEEEERQRGNFPDRFSGHQFPNYSSELNVNALLLGDSALYLCASSPGTGVSYEQYFGPGTRLTVT.

J is TRBJ2-7 and V is TRBV7-2, with 7 bases lining up with TRBD2. From germline, CDR1 is SGHTA and CDR2 FQGNSA. The junction had 10 bases not matched to a gene; V was cut back by 5 bases and J by 3 bases. The length of the CDR3 is 15 residues. CDR3 sequence (DNA): TGTGCCAGCAGCGGGGGGGAATTACAGAACTACGAGCAGTACTTC. This sequence encodes CASSGGELQNYEQYF.

The chain carries TRBV21-1 and TRBJ1-5. TRBV21-1 is a pseudogene. This CDR3 region has 14 residues. CDR3 DNA sequence: TGTGCCAGACTTCGCGGGGGTAGCAATCAGCCCCAGCATTTT. This codes for CARLRGGSNQPQHF.

The chain carries TRBV5-1 and TRBJ1-2; D is perhaps TRBD1 (5 bases). Per the germline V gene, CDR1 is SGHRS and CDR2 is YFSETQ. The CDR3 is made up of 12 amino acids. The V gene lost 7 bases and the J gene lost 3 bases, with 10 bases spanning the gap. CDR3 residues: CASGAADYGYTF. The CDR3 nucleotides read TGCGCCAGCGGGGCAGCCGACTATGGCTACACCTTC.